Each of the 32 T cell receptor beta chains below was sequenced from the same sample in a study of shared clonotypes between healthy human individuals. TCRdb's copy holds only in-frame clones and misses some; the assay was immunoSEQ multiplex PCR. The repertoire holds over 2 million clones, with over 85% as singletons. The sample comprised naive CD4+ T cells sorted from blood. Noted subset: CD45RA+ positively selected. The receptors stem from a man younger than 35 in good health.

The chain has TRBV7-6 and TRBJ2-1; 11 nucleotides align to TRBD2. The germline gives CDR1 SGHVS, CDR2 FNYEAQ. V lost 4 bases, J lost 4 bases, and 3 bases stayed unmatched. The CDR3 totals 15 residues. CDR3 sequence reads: CASSSRLAGYNEQFF. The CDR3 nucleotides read TGTGCCAGCAGCTCTCGACTAGCGGGGTACAATGAGCAGTTCTTC.

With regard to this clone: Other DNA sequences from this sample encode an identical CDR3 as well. The CDR3 region is CASSVGQTSYNEQFF. The CDR3 nucleotides are TGTGCCAGCAGCGTAGGACAGACCTCCTACAATGAGCAGTTCTTC. J is TRBJ2-1 and V is TRBV9; D might be TRBD1 (5 bases). Germline V gene data show CDR1 as SGDLS and CDR2 as YYNGEE. V was clipped by 0 bases and J by 0 bases, with 7 bases between them. The CDR3 runs to 15 residues.

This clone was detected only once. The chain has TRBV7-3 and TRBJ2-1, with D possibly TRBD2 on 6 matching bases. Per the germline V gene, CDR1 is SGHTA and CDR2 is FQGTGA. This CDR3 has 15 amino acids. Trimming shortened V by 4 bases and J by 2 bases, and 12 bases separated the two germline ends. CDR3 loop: CASSSGEKTYNEQFF. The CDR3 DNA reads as TGTGCCAGCAGCTCGGGGGAAAAAACCTACAATGAGCAGTTCTTC.

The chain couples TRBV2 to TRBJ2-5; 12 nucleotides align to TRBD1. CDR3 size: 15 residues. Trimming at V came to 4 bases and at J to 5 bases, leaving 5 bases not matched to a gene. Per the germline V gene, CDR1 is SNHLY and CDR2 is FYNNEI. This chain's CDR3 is CASSGPGQGAETQYF. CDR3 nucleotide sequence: TGTGCCAGCAGTGGACCGGGACAGGGGGCTGAGACCCAGTACTTC.

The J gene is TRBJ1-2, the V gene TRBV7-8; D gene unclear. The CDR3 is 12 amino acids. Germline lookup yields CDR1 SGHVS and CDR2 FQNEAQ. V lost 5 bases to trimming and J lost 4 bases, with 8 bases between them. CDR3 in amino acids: CASSLAGYGYTF. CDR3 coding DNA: TGTGCCAGCAGCCTCGCAGGCTATGGCTACACCTTC.

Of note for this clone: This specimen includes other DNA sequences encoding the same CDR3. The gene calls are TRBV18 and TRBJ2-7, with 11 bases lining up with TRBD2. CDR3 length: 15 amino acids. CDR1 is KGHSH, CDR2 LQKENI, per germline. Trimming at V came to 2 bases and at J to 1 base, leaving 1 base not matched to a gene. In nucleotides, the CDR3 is TGTGCCAGCTCACCAGGGACTAGCGGTTCCTACGAGCAGTACTTC. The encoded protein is CASSPGTSGSYEQYF.

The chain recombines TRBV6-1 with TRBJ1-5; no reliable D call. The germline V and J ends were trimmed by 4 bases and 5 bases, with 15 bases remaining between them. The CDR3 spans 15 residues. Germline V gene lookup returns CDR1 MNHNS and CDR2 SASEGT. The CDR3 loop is CASSGYTRPDQPQHF. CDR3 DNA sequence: TGTGCCAGCAGTGGGTATACCCGGCCGGATCAGCCCCAGCATTTT.

The DNA for the CDR3 is TGCGCCAGCAGCCAAGAACTAGCGTACTACAATGAGCAGTTCTTC. The encoded protein is CASSQELAYYNEQFF. The J gene is TRBJ2-1, the V gene TRBV4-3; 7 bases map to TRBD2. Germline V gene sequence: CDR1 LGHNA, CDR2 YSLEER. With V trimmed by 0 bases and J by 3 bases, 2 bases remained unmatched. The CDR3 is 15 residues long.

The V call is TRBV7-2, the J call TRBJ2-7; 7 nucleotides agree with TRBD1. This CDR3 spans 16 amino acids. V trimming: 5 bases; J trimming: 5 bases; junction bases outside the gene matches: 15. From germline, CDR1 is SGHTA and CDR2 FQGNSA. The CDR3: CASSQSGTAPGDEQYF. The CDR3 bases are TGTGCCAGCAGCCAATCAGGGACAGCTCCTGGGGACGAGCAGTACTTC.

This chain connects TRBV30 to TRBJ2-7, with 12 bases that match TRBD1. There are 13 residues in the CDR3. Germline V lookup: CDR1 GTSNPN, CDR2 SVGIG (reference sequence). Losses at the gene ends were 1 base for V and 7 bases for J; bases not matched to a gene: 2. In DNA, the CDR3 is TGTGCCTGGAGTGGGGACAGGGGGCGAGAGCAGTACTTC. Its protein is CAWSGDRGREQYF.

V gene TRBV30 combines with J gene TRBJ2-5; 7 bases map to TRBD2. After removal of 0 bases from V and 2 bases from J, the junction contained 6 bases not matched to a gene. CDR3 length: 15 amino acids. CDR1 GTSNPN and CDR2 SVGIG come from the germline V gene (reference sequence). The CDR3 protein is CAWSVPGLPQETQYF. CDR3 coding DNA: TGTGCCTGGAGTGTACCGGGACTACCACAAGAGACCCAGTACTTC.

CDR3 nucleotide sequence: TGTGCCAGCAGTCTTTTCGGGGAGCTGTTTTTT. Translating gives CASSLFGELFF. This rearrangement joins TRBV7-2 to TRBJ2-2; D remains unclear. The CDR3 has 11 amino acids. Germline V gene data show CDR1 as SGHTA and CDR2 as FQGNSA. V gave up 6 bases and J gave up 7 bases, with 6 bases separating them.

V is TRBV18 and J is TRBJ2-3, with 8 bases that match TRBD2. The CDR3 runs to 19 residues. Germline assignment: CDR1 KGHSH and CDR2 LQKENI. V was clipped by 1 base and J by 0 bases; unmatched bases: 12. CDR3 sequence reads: CASSPLLIGSGGSTDTQYF. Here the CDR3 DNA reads TGTGCCAGCTCACCACTCCTAATCGGGAGCGGGGGAAGCACAGATACGCAGTATTTT.

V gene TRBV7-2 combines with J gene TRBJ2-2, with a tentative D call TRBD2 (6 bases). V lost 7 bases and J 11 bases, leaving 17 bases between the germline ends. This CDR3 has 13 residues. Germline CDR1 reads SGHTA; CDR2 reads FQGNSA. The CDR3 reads CASNFRGSPELFF. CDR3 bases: TGTGCCAGCAACTTCCGGGGGAGCCCCGAGCTGTTTTTT.

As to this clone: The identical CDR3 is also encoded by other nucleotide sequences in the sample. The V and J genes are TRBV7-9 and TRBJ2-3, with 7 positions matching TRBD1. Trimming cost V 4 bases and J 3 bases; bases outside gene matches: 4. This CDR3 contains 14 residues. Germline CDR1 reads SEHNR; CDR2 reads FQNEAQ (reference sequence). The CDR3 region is CASSSDRSTDTQYF. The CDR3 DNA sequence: TGTGCCAGCAGCTCGGACAGGTCTACAGATACGCAGTATTTT. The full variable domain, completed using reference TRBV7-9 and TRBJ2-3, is DTGVSQNPRHKITKRGQNVTFRCDPISEHNRLYWYRQTLGQGPEFLTYFQNEAQLEKSRLLSDRFSAERPKGSFSTLEIQRTEQGDSAMYLCASSSDRSTDTQYFGPGTRLTVL.

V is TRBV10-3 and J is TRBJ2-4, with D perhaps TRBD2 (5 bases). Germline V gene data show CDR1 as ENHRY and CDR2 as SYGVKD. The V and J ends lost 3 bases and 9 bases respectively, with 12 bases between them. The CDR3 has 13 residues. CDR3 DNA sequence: TGTGCCATCAGTGACGGCCCTGAGGGCATTCAGTACTTC. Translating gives CAISDGPEGIQYF.

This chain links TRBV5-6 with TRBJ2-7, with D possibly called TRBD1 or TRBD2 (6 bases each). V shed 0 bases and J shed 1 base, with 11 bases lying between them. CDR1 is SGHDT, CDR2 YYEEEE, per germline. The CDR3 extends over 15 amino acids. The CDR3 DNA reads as TGTGCCAGCAGCTTGGACGGGGGCGCGTCCTACGAGCAGTACTTC. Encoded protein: CASSLDGGASYEQYF.

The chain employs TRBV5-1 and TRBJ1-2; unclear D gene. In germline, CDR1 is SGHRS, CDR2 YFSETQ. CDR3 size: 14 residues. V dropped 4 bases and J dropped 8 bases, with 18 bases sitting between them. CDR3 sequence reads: CASSTQALGGGYTF. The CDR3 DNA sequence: TGCGCCAGCAGCACCCAGGCTCTAGGTGGGGGCTACACCTTC.

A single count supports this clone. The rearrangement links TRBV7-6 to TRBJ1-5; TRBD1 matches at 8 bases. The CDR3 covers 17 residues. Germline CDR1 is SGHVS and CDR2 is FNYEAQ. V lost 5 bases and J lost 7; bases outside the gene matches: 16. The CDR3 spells CASSPHFRTGLNQPQHF. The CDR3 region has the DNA TGTGCCAGCAGCCCCCATTTCAGGACAGGGTTAAACCAGCCCCAGCATTTT. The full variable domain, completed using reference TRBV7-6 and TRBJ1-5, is GAGVSQSPRYKVTKRGQDVALRCDPISGHVSLYWYRQALGQGPEFLTYFNYEAQQDKSGLPNDRFSAERPEGSISTLTIQRTEQRDSAMYRCASSPHFRTGLNQPQHFGDGTRLSIL.

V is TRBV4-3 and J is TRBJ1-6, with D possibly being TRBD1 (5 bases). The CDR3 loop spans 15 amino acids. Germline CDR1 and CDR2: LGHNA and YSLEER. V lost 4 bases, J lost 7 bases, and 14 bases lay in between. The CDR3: CASSRDELGNSPLHF. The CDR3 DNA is TGCGCCAGCAGCCGGGACGAACTCGGGAATTCACCCCTCCACTTT.

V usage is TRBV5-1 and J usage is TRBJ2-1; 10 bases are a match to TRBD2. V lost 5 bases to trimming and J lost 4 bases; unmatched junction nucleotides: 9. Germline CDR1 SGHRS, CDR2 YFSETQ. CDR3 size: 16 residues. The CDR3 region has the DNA TGCGCCAGCAGAGCACCGGGACTAGCGTTGTACAATGAGCAGTTCTTC. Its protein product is CASRAPGLALYNEQFF.

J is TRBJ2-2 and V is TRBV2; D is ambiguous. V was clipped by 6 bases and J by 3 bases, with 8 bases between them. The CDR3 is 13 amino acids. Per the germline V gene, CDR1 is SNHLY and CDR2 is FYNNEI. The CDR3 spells CASRAWHTGELFF. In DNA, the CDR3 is TGTGCCAGCAGGGCGTGGCACACCGGGGAGCTGTTTTTT.

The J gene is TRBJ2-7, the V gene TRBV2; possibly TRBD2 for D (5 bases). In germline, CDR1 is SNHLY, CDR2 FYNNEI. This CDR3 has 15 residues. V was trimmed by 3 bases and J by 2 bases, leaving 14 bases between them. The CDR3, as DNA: TGTGCCAGCAGTGATTGGAGGTCGACCCCCTACGAGCAGTACTTC. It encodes CASSDWRSTPYEQYF.

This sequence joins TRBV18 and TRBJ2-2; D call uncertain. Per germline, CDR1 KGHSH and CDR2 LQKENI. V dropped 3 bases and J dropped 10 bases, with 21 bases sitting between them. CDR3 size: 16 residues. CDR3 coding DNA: TGTGCCAGCTCACCTAATTCCCCGAGTGTCGTGCAGGAGCTGTTTTTT. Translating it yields CASSPNSPSVVQELFF.

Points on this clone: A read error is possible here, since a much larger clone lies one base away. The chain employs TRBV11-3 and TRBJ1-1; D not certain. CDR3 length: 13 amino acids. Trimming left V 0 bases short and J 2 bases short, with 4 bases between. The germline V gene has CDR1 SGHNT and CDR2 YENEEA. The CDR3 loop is CASSLDINTEAFF. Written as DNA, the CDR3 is TGTGCCAGCAGCTTAGATATAAACACTGAAGCTTTCTTT.

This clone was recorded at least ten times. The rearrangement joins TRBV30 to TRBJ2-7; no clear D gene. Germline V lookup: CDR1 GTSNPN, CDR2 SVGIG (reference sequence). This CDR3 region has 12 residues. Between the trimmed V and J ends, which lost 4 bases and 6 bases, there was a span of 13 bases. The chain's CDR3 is CAWKVAVGEQYF. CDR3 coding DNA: TGTGCCTGGAAAGTTGCCGTGGGCGAGCAGTACTTC. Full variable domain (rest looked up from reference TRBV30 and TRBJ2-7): SQTIHQWPATLVQPVGSPLSLECTVEGTSNPNLYWYRQAAGRGLQLLFYSVGIGQISSEVPQNLSASRPQDRQFILSSKKLLLSDSGFYLCAWKVAVGEQYFGPGTRLTVT.

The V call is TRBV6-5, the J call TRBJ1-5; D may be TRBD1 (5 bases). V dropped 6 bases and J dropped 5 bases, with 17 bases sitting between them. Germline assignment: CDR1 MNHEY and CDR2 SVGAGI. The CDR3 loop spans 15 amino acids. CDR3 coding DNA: TGTGCCAGCAGGGGGTCGGGCAGGGCTTATCAGCCCCAGCATTTT. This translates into CASRGSGRAYQPQHF.

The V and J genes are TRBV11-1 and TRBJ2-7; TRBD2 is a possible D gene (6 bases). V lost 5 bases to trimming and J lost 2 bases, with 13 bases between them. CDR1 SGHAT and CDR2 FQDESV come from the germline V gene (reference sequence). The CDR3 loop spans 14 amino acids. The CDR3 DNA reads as TGTGCCAGCAGCCTGGGAGGAGGGCCCTACGAGCAGTACTTC. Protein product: CASSLGGGPYEQYF.

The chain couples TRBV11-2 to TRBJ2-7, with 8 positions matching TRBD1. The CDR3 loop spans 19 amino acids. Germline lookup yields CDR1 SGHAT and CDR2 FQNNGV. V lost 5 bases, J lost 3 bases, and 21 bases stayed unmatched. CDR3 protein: CASSLASFKVTGDYYEQYF. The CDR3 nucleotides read TGTGCCAGCAGCCTAGCCTCCTTCAAGGTGACAGGGGATTACTACGAGCAGTACTTC.

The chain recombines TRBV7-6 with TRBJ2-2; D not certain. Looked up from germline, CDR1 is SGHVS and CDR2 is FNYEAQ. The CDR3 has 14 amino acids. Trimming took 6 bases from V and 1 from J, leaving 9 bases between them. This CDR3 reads CASSFSWNTGELFF. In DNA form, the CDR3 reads TGTGCCAGCAGTTTTAGCTGGAACACCGGGGAGCTGTTTTTT.

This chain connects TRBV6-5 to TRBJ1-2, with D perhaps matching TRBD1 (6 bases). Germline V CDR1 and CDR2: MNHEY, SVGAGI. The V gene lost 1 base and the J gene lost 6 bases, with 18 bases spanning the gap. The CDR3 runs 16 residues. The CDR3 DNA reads TGTGCCAGCAGTTACTATTGGAATTCGGGGGGCCATGGCTACACCTTC. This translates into CASSYYWNSGGHGYTF.

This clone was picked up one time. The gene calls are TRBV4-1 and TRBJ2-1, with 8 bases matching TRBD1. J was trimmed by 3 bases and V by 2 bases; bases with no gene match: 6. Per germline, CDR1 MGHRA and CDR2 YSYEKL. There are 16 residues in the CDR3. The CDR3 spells CASSQPTGDRYNEQFF. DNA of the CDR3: TGCGCCAGCAGCCAACCGACAGGGGATCGCTACAATGAGCAGTTCTTC.